The T cell receptor beta chain under discussion was sequenced for a study of cytomegalovirus exposure and HLA in healthy donors. PCR used 60 Vbeta primers and 13 Jbeta primers. Clones were sequenced by immunoSEQ multiplex PCR, and TCRdb holds only the in-frame ones, with some missing. The table shows 100,000 to 150,000 clones, with about 85% occurring only once. Study outcomes and limitations: A later analysis found TCR association rates differed by HLA locus, highest for DRB1 and lowest for HLA-C.

Worth noting for this clone: Its antigen is not identified.

Germline V gives CDR1 SGHRS, CDR2 YFSETQ. V lost 5 bases and J lost 0, with 11 bases in between. The length of the CDR3 is 14 residues. V is TRBV5-1 and J is TRBJ1-1, with D uncertain. This clonotype originated in a boy aged 5 to 17 in good health and CMV-seronegative. Sequencing was done on a sample of PBMCs. CDR3 in amino acids: CASRPNGLNTEAFF. In DNA form, the CDR3 reads TGCGCCAGCAGGCCGAATGGGCTGAACACTGAAGCTTTCTTT.